The rows below give T cell receptor beta chains drawn from one sample of a study of cytomegalovirus exposure and HLA in healthy donors. TCRdb's copy holds only in-frame clones and misses some; the assay was immunoSEQ multiplex PCR. The repertoire holds 150,000 to 200,000 clones, 85% seen once, with 2% to 2.5% in the top ten. Material for sequencing was PBMCs. The receptors come from a man younger than 35 in good health and CMV-seropositive. Both conserved end residues are part of each CDR3. A D gene is named only where the DNA matches it firmly. Only some rows state a clone size, as once, few, many or a class for expanded clones.

clone size	V gene	D gene	J gene	CDR3 DNA	CDR3 protein
-	TRBV6-5	TRBD1	TRBJ2-7	TGTGCCAGCAGTTACTATTTCACAGGGGCGTCCTACGAGCAGTACTTC	CASSYYFTGASYEQYF
once	TRBV12-5	-	TRBJ1-5	TGTGCTAGTGGTTTGGGGCCGAGCAATCAGCCCCAGCATTTT	CASGLGPSNQPQHF
-	TRBV11-2	TRBD1	TRBJ1-2	TGTGCCAGCAGCCCCTTCGCGGACAGGGGTAGCGGCTATGGCTACACCTTC	CASSPFADRGSGYGYTF
few	TRBV6-1	TRBD2	TRBJ2-1	TGTGCCAGCAGTCCAGAAGCGGGAGATTACAATGAGCAGTTCTTC	CASSPEAGDYNEQFF
-	TRBV9	-	TRBJ2-1	TGTGCCAGCAGCGTAGGATGGAGGAAACACAATGAGCAGTTCTTC	CASSVGWRKHNEQFF
-	TRBV5-1	-	TRBJ2-5	TGCGCCAGCAGCTTGGCTTATAAACTAGTAGGGGAGACCCAGTACTTC	CASSLAYKLVGETQYF
once	TRBV18	TRBD2	TRBJ2-5	TGTGCCAGCTCACCATTCCGGGGGGGAGAGGAGACCCAGTACTTC	CASSPFRGGEETQYF
-	TRBV7-3	-	TRBJ1-1	TGTGCCAGCAGGCGGGGACTGCTCACTGAAGCTTTCTTT	CASRRGLLTEAFF
-	TRBV2	-	TRBJ2-5	TGTGCCAGCAGTGTGTGGGGGCCTAGGCAAGAGACCCAGTACTTC	CASSVWGPRQETQYF
-	TRBV19	TRBD1	TRBJ2-3	TGTGCCAAACAGGGACAGGGTAGGTATACGCAGTATTTT	CAKQGQGRYTQYF
-	TRBV2	-	TRBJ2-5	TGTGCCAGCACAAAGGCAGGGCGGCCCCAAGAGACCCAGTACTTC	CASTKAGRPQETQYF
-	TRBV6-6	-	TRBJ2-6	TGTGCCAGCAGTCGAACTTTCTCTGGGGCCAACGTCCTGACTTTC	CASSRTFSGANVLTF
-	TRBV4-3	-	TRBJ1-1	TGCGCCAGCAGCCAAGATCGCGGCCCGAACACTGAAGCTTTCTTT	CASSQDRGPNTEAFF
once	TRBV4-2	TRBD1	TRBJ1-1	TGTGCCAGCAGCCAAGATCCGACAGGGATACAACTACAGGAAGCTTTCTTT	CASSQDPTGIQLQEAFF
-	TRBV6-1	-	TRBJ1-3	TGTGCCAGCAGTGGACAGAGCTCTGGAAACACCATATATTTT	CASSGQSSGNTIYF
-	TRBV5-4	TRBD1	TRBJ1-2	TGTGCCAGCAGCGGACTGACAGGGGGCGCAGGGCTCTATGGCTACACCTTC	CASSGLTGGAGLYGYTF
-	TRBV7-9	-	TRBJ2-6	TGTGCCAGCAGCCCTCTGGGCAGCTCTGGGGCCAACGTCCTGACTTTC	CASSPLGSSGANVLTF
once	TRBV7-9	-	TRBJ1-1	TGTGCCAGCAACGAGGCCGGTGAAGCTTTCTTT	CASNEAGEAFF
-	TRBV2	-	TRBJ1-1	TGTGCCAGCAGTGGAGGGCAGACTGAAGCTTTCTTT	CASSGGQTEAFF
once	TRBV4-2	TRBD1	TRBJ2-6	TGTGCCAGCAGCCAAGTAGGAACAGGGGAGTCTGGGGCCAACGGCCTGACTTTC	CASSQVGTGESGANGLTF
once	TRBV5-5	TRBD1	TRBJ1-5	TGTGCCAGCAGCTCAGGACAGGTGGGTCAGCCCCAGCATTTT	CASSSGQVGQPQHF
-	TRBV6-1	TRBD1	TRBJ1-1	TGTGCCACCAGGGGGCAGACAAATGAAGCTTTCTTT	CATRGQTNEAFF
-	TRBV4-3	-	TRBJ2-1	TGCGCCAGCAGCCCCGGGGGCGGGCAAGCGGGGAATGAGCAGTTCTTC	CASSPGGGQAGNEQFF
-	TRBV10-3	-	TRBJ2-5	TGTGCCACGGCGGTGCGGGATCAAGAGACCCAGTACTTC	CATAVRDQETQYF
-	TRBV7-2	-	TRBJ1-1	TGTGCCAGCAGCTTAAGGGGTGGCAGTGCCACTGAAGCTTTCTTT	CASSLRGGSATEAFF